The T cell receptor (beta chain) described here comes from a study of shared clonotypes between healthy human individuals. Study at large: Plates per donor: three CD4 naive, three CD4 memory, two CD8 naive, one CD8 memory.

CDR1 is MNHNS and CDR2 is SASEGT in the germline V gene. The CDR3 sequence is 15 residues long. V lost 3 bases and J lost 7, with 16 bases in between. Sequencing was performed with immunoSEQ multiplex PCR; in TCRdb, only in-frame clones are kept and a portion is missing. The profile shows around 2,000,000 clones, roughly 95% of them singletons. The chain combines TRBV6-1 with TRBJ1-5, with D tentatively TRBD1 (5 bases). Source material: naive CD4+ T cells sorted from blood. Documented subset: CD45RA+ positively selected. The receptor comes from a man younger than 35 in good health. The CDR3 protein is CASSEGTAINQPQHF. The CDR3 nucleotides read TGTGCCAGCAGTGAGGGGACGGCGATCAACCAGCCCCAGCATTTT.